The 25 T cell receptor beta chains reported below all come from one sample, sequenced in a study of T-cell reconstitution after alpha-beta-depleted transplantation in children. Using unique molecular identifiers, the investigators prepared the TCRbeta library. One entry per CDR3 protein, called by TCRdb with MiXCR from the PCR reads. The sample consists of 500,000 or so distinct CDR3 sequences, approximately 32% of them appearing once. Sequencing was performed on PBMCs from the stem cell graft donor, taken from the stem cell graft. The receptors were gathered from a human donor who donated a stem cell graft to a child with aplastic anemia.

This clonotype was observed at least ten times. The chain joins TRBV20-1 to TRBJ1-5; D unclear. The V end was cut by 0 bases, the J end by 0 bases, with 6 bases between. The CDR3 runs to 14 residues. From germline, CDR1 is DFQATT and CDR2 SNEGSKA (reference sequence). CDR3 amino acids: CSAREASSNQPQHF. The DNA for the CDR3 is TGCAGTGCTAGAGAGGCCAGTAGCAATCAGCCCCAGCATTTT.

This clonotype was seen more than once but under ten times. The gene calls are TRBV20-1 and TRBJ1-5; D is perhaps TRBD1 (5 bases). Germline values: CDR1 DFQATT, CDR2 SNEGSKA (reference sequence). V lost 6 bases, J lost 1 base, and 16 bases lay in between. The CDR3 is 15 residues long. The CDR3 region is CSATPGGASNQPQHF. The CDR3 DNA is TGCAGTGCCACCCCGGGAGGGGCAAGCAATCAGCCCCAGCATTTT.

This chain connects TRBV5-6 to TRBJ2-7, with TRBD2 as a possible D gene (5 bases). CDR3 size: 12 residues. The V end was cut by 2 bases, the J end by 4 bases, with 7 bases between. Germline values: CDR1 SGHDT, CDR2 YYEEEE. As DNA, the CDR3 is TGTGCCAGCAGCTTCCGGGGTTACGAGCAGTACGTC. This gives the protein CASSFRGYEQYV.

This clonotype showed up just a few times. V is TRBV6-5 and J is TRBJ2-3; weak D call: TRBD1 (6 bases). Between the trimmed V and J ends, which lost 4 bases and 4 bases, there was a span of 15 bases. This CDR3 has 15 residues. Germline lookup yields CDR1 MNHEY and CDR2 SVGAGI. CDR3 region: CASSWGRGSPDTQYF. As DNA, the CDR3 is TGTGCCAGCAGTTGGGGTAGGGGGTCCCCAGATACGCAGTATTTT.

This chain links TRBV5-5 with TRBJ2-5, with 8 bases fitting TRBD2. Losses at the gene ends were 2 bases for V and 1 base for J; bases not matched to a gene: 4. Germline CDR1 and CDR2: SGHKS and YYEKEE (reference sequence). This CDR3 is built from 15 residues. CDR3 amino acids: CASSFSGRAQETQYF. CDR3 coding DNA: TGTGCCAGCAGCTTTTCCGGGAGGGCCCAAGAGACCCAGTACTTC. Complete variable domain (other parts from reference TRBV5-5 and TRBJ2-5): DAGVTQSPTHLIKTRGQQVTLRCSPISGHKSVSWYQQVLGQGPQFIFQYYEKEERGRGNFPDRFSARQFPNYSSELNVNALLLGDSALYLCASSFSGRAQETQYFGPGTRLLVL.

This chain connects TRBV19 to TRBJ1-2, with D perhaps TRBD1 (5 bases). CDR3 length: 17 residues. Germline V gene lookup returns CDR1 LNHDA and CDR2 SQIVND (reference sequence). The V end lost 5 bases, the J end lost 4 bases, and 23 bases lay between the germline ends. The CDR3 nucleotides read TGTGCCAGTAGTTCGCAAGCGTCGACAGACAAACTCTATGGCTACACCTTC. This sequence encodes CASSSQASTDKLYGYTF.

J is TRBJ2-7 and V is TRBV28; 11 nucleotides match TRBD2. Germline assignment: CDR1 MDHEN and CDR2 SYDVKM. This CDR3 is built from 15 residues. The V gene end was trimmed by 7 bases and the J gene end by 7 bases; junction bases not matched to a gene: 12. CDR3 region: CASMGSGRASGEQYV. CDR3 DNA: TGTGCCAGCATGGGTAGCGGGAGGGCCTCGGGGGAGCAGTACGTC.

This chain links TRBV28 with TRBJ2-2; D is uncertain. Germline V gene lookup returns CDR1 MDHEN and CDR2 SYDVKM. The CDR3 extends over 13 amino acids. V gave up 8 bases and J gave up 1 base, with 8 bases separating them. The CDR3 here is CASPPRNTGELFF. CDR3 in DNA: TGTGCCAGCCCCCCGAGGAACACCGGGGAGCTGTTTTTT.

The chain carries TRBV5-4 and TRBJ2-1; 11 nucleotides match TRBD2. The V segment lost 3 bases and the J segment 9 bases; nucleotides outside the gene matches: 11. Germline CDR1 SGHNT, CDR2 YYREEE (reference sequence). The CDR3 is 16 amino acids. CDR3 sequence (DNA): TGTGCCAGCAGCTCCGGGACTAGCGGCCCCTATGTTGAGCAGTTCTTC. It specifies CASSSGTSGPYVEQFF.

The chain combines TRBV6-2 or TRBV6-3 with TRBJ2-1, with TRBD2 identical over 15 bases. The CDR3 has 19 residues. CDR1 and CDR2 from the germline V gene are MNHEY and SVGEGT. V lost 0 bases, J lost 0 bases, and 3 bases stayed unmatched. The CDR3 loop is CASSYSGTSGGSSYNEQFF. CDR3 DNA sequence: TGTGCCAGCAGTTACTCTGGGACTAGCGGGGGGAGCTCCTACAATGAGCAGTTCTTC.

The V gene is TRBV7-9, the J gene TRBJ1-6; D ambiguous. CDR3 length: 14 residues. Trimming left V 3 bases short and J 7 bases short, with 10 bases between. From germline, CDR1 is SEHNR and CDR2 FQNEAQ (reference sequence). The CDR3 DNA follows: TGTGCCAGCAGCTTGGGATTCGCGAATTCACCCCTCCACTTT. This encodes CASSLGFANSPLHF.

The V gene is TRBV6-1, the J gene TRBJ2-5; 11 bases fit TRBD1. This CDR3 has 17 residues. Per the germline V gene, CDR1 is MNHNS and CDR2 is SASEGT. V trimming: 5 bases; J trimming: 1 base; junction bases outside the gene matches: 9. The CDR3 spells CASSPDPGTGGQETQYF. CDR3 bases: TGTGCCAGCAGTCCCGACCCCGGGACAGGGGGCCAAGAGACCCAGTACTTC.

This clonotype turned up a few times. J is TRBJ1-2 and V is TRBV4-3, with D perhaps matching TRBD1 (5 bases). Germline V CDR1 and CDR2: LGHNA, YSLEER. CDR3 length equals 15 residues. Between the trimmed V and J ends, which lost 3 bases and 7 bases, there was a span of 18 bases. The CDR3 is CASSHVRDGGGGYTF. The CDR3 DNA reads as TGCGCCAGCAGCCACGTGAGGGACGGGGGAGGTGGCTACACCTTC.

The chain is built from TRBV6-1 and TRBJ1-1; a possible D gene is TRBD1 (6 bases). The CDR3 has 15 residues. V dropped 5 bases and J dropped 5 bases, with 18 bases sitting between them. Germline loops: CDR1 MNHNS, CDR2 SASEGT. The CDR3 here is CASSTLLGAGTEAFF. The CDR3 DNA is TGTGCCAGCAGTACCCTTTTGGGGGCGGGTACTGAAGCTTTCTTT.

This clonotype has a handful of counts. The chain is built from TRBV20-1 and TRBJ2-7, with 9 nucleotides matching TRBD2. The V gene end was trimmed by 0 bases and the J gene end by 3 bases; junction bases not matched to a gene: 6. Germline V CDR1 and CDR2: DFQATT, SNEGSKA (reference sequence). The CDR3 runs 15 residues. The CDR3 nucleotides read TGCAGTGCTAGAGATGGCGGGAGGGCCAACTACGAGCAGTACTTC. Encoded protein: CSARDGGRANYEQYF.

The rearrangement uses TRBV4-3 and TRBJ1-4; 9 nucleotides match TRBD1. Germline-derived CDR1 and CDR2 are LGHNA and YSLEER. The V and J ends lost 3 bases and 6 bases, in that order; junction bases with no gene match: 5. This CDR3 is 15 amino acids long. CDR3: CASSHRQGGYEKLFF. The CDR3 DNA reads as TGCGCCAGCAGCCACCGACAGGGGGGATATGAAAAACTGTTTTTT.

This clonotype occurred a few times. The chain has TRBV20-1 and TRBJ1-1; D gene unclear. The CDR3 totals 13 residues. Germline loops: CDR1 DFQATT, CDR2 SNEGSKA (reference sequence). Between the trimmed V and J ends, which lost 0 bases and 5 bases, there was a span of 10 bases. The CDR3 DNA is TGCAGTGCTAGAGATGAAGGGAGGACTGAAGCTTTCTTT. It translates to CSARDEGRTEAFF.

This clonotype showed up just a few times. The rearrangement uses TRBV12-3 or TRBV12-4 and TRBJ1-1; unclear D gene. This CDR3 has 12 residues. Trimming cost V 8 bases and J 2 bases, with 9 bases left between them. The DNA of the CDR3 is TGTGCCAGCCAAAAGGGCAACACTGAAGCTTTCTTT. Its protein product is CASQKGNTEAFF.

This clonotype was seen only a few times. This chain connects TRBV20-1 to TRBJ1-2; 9 nucleotides agree with TRBD1. V trimming: 4 bases; J trimming: 7 bases; junction bases outside the gene matches: 10. The length of the CDR3 is 14 residues. Germline V gene lookup returns CDR1 DFQATT and CDR2 SNEGSKA (reference sequence). CDR3 amino acids: CSATNYRGLVGYTF. For the CDR3, the DNA is TGCAGTGCTACCAACTACAGGGGGCTAGTTGGCTACACCTTC.

This sequence joins TRBV24-1 and TRBJ2-7; D remains ambiguous. Germline CDR1 is KGHDR and CDR2 is SFDVKD. This CDR3 region has 10 residues. This chain's CDR3 is CAPSRVEQYV. The DNA of the CDR3 is TGTGCCCCCAGCCGTGTCGAGCAGTACGTC.

This clonotype came up a few times. This chain joins TRBV7-2 and TRBJ2-5, with unresolved D. The V end lost 6 bases, the J end lost 2 bases, and 10 bases lay between the germline ends. Per the germline V gene, CDR1 is SGHTA and CDR2 is FQGNSA. This CDR3 contains 13 residues. This CDR3 reads CASSGWRQETQYF. The CDR3 DNA reads as TGTGCCAGCAGTGGGTGGAGACAAGAGACCCAGTACTTC.

The chain employs TRBV7-2 and TRBJ1-1; D is uncertain. Germline CDR1 is SGHTA and CDR2 is FQGNSA. There are 14 residues in the CDR3. Trimming took off 6 bases at V and 0 bases at J, with 11 bases between the two ends. This CDR3 reads CASREGFMNTEAFF. As DNA, the CDR3 is TGTGCCAGCAGGGAGGGCTTCATGAACACTGAAGCTTTCTTT.

The chain joins TRBV27 to TRBJ1-2; D perhaps matches TRBD1 (5 bases). The germline gives CDR1 MNHEY, CDR2 SMNVEV (reference sequence). This CDR3 is 14 amino acids long. The germline V and J ends were trimmed by 2 bases and 0 bases, with 7 bases remaining between them. CDR3 bases: TGTGCCAGCAGTTTAAAGGGGTCTAACTATGGCTACACCTTC. Amino acids: CASSLKGSNYGYTF.

V is TRBV4-3 and J is TRBJ2-5, with TRBD1 as a possible D gene (6 bases). This CDR3 contains 15 residues. The ends were cut back, 2 bases at V and 2 bases at J, with 12 bases in the middle. The germline V gene encodes CDR1 LGHNA and CDR2 YSLEER. This CDR3 reads CASSQQGTPQETQYF. DNA of the CDR3: TGCGCCAGCAGCCAACAAGGGACACCACAAGAGACCCAGTACTTC.

J is TRBJ1-2 and V is TRBV29-1, with D possibly being TRBD1 (6 bases). The CDR3 length is 15 residues. Trimming pared 7 bases from V and 3 bases from J, leaving 21 bases between. CDR1 is SQVTM and CDR2 is ANQGSEA in the germline V gene. CDR3 coding DNA: TGCAGCGCCCTGGTTCAGGGGCGATCGGACTATGGCTACACCTTC. Its protein product is CSALVQGRSDYGYTF.